The 7 T cell receptor beta chains below come from one sample, sequenced in a study of cytomegalovirus exposure and HLA in healthy donors. The study ran its PCR with 60 Vbeta and 13 Jbeta primers. Method: immunoSEQ multiplex PCR; TCRdb's copy keeps in-frame clones and lacks some. The sample table includes around 75,000 clones. Sequencing used PBMCs. The receptors here all came from a man aged 50 or older in good health and CMV-seropositive.

V is TRBV7-9 and J is TRBJ2-7; D possibly corresponds to TRBD2 (7 bases). The germline gives CDR1 SEHNR, CDR2 FQNEAQ (reference sequence). Trimming removed 5 bases from V and 0 bases from J, with 14 bases in between. This CDR3 has 15 residues. The CDR3 loop reads CASSQGTTYSYEQYF. The DNA of the CDR3 is TGTGCCAGCAGCCAGGGGACTACATACTCCTACGAGCAGTACTTC.

The chain is built from TRBV4-1 and TRBJ2-7, with 10 nucleotides matching TRBD2. The junction had 5 bases not matched to a gene; V was cut back by 0 bases and J by 3 bases. Germline CDR1 is MGHRA and CDR2 is YSYEKL. CDR3 length equals 16 residues. In DNA form, the CDR3 reads TGCGCCAGCAGCCAAGAAGGGGCTAGCGGGAGCTACGAGCAGTACTTC. Translated, it gives CASSQEGASGSYEQYF.

The V gene is TRBV30, the J gene TRBJ1-1; 7 positions agree with TRBD1. CDR1 is GTSNPN, CDR2 SVGIG, per germline (reference sequence). CDR3 size: 14 residues. Trimming took 3 bases from V and 9 from J; bases not matched to a gene: 13. The CDR3 DNA sequence: TGTGCCTGGAGCACAGACCGGGACAGAGATAAAGCTTTCTTT. It translates to CAWSTDRDRDKAFF.

V is TRBV4-1 and J is TRBJ1-2; 8 bases fit TRBD1. V was clipped by 4 bases and J by 8 bases; unmatched bases: 9. The CDR3 runs to 14 residues. Germline V CDR1 and CDR2: MGHRA, YSYEKL. Written as DNA, the CDR3 is TGCGCCAGCAGCCTTACGGACAGGGAGTGGGGCTACACCTTC. Translation: CASSLTDREWGYTF.

The chain recombines TRBV9 with TRBJ1-2, with D hard to call. CDR3 size: 14 residues. Trimming removed 0 bases from V and 5 bases from J, with 11 bases in between. The germline V gene encodes CDR1 SGDLS and CDR2 YYNGEE. This CDR3 reads CASSVEEGRYGYTF. CDR3 DNA sequence: TGTGCCAGCAGCGTAGAGGAGGGTCGGTATGGCTACACCTTC.

This chain links TRBV28 with TRBJ2-5, with 7 bases that match TRBD1. Trimming removed 5 bases from V and 0 bases from J; junction bases left unmatched: 15. The CDR3 has 18 amino acids. From germline, CDR1 is MDHEN and CDR2 SYDVKM. The CDR3 loop is CASSTVLGTAKYQETQYF. The CDR3 DNA reads TGTGCCAGCAGTACCGTCCTCGGGACAGCTAAGTACCAAGAGACCCAGTACTTC. The whole variable domain, remainder taken from reference TRBV28 and TRBJ2-5, is DVKVTQSSRYLVKRTGEKVFLECVQDMDHENMFWYRQDPGLGLRLIYFSYDVKMKEKGDIPEGYSVSREKKERFSLILESASTNQTSMYLCASSTVLGTAKYQETQYFGPGTRLLVL.

The chain has TRBV11-2 and TRBJ1-2, with D possibly matching TRBD1 (6 bases). The CDR3 covers 16 residues. V dropped 7 bases and J dropped 3 bases, with 21 bases sitting between them. Germline loops: CDR1 SGHAT, CDR2 FQNNGV. This CDR3 reads CASNPSTPDRYYGYTF. Here the CDR3 DNA reads TGTGCCAGCAACCCATCAACACCGGACAGATACTATGGCTACACCTTC.